Listed below are T cell receptor beta chains from one sample, sequenced in a study of tumor-infiltrating lymphocytes in primary liver carcinoma. TCRdb reanalysed the multiplex PCR reads using MiXCR and keeps one entry per CDR3 protein. This sample has 250,000 to 350,000 distinct CDR3 sequences, with about 50% found just once. The sample was peripheral blood. The receptors derive from a young woman with primary liver carcinoma and hepatitis B virus infection. Both conserved end residues are part of each CDR3. A D gene is named only where the DNA matches it firmly. Only part of the rows carry a size: once, few, many, or a class if the clone is expanded.

NA	TRBD1	TRBV28	TRBJ2-5	CASRFPDRGHETQYF	TGTGCCAGCAGATTCCCGGACAGGGGGCATGAGACCCAGTACTTC
NA	TRBD1	TRBV11-2	TRBJ1-2	CASSLEQGLHGYTF	TGTGCCAGCAGCTTGGAACAGGGGCTCCATGGTTACACCTTC
NA	NA	TRBV12-3/TRBV12-4	TRBJ2-7	CASMQGVEQYF	TGTGCCAGCATGCAGGGAGTCGAGCAGTACTTC
NA	NA	TRBV4-1	TRBJ2-7	CASSQDNLLYGEQYF	TGCGCCAGCAGCCAAGATAACCTCCTCTATGGTGAGCAGTACTTC
NA	NA	TRBV6-2/TRBV6-3	TRBJ2-7	CASTRSTLGLRQYF	TGTGCCAGCACTAGATCAACACTCGGACTACGGCAGTACTTC
once	NA	TRBV7-9	TRBJ2-1	CTSSLNEQFF	TGTACCAGCAGCTTAAATGAGCAGTTCTTC
NA	NA	TRBV19	TRBJ1-2	CASSSGSAQLYGYTF	TGTGCCAGTAGCTCAGGGTCCGCACAACTCTATGGCTACACCTTC
NA	TRBD1	TRBV11-2	TRBJ2-2	CASSYTGANRGELFF	TGTGCCAGCAGCTATACAGGGGCGAACAGAGGGGAGCTGTTTTTT
few	NA	TRBV30	TRBJ1-2	CAWSVKGRGYGYTF	TGTGCCTGGAGTGTAAAGGGCAGGGGCTATGGCTACACCTTC
NA	NA	TRBV25-1	TRBJ2-3	CASSESIIPQYF	TGTGCCAGCAGTGAATCGATCATTCCGCAGTATTTT
NA	NA	TRBV29-1	TRBJ2-7	CSTRERSEQYF	TGCAGCACCCGGGAGCGGAGTGAGCAGTACTTC